This TCR beta chain was retrieved from a study of T cell repertoires in cytomegalovirus infection. At the level of the study: Recently identified HLA-C-restricted CMV epitopes were among the peptides used. Public TCR beta signatures marked donors with CMV infection and the matching HLA.

With regard to this clonotype: Its antigen is unidentified.

The CDR3 loop spans 17 amino acids. Trimming removed 5 bases from V and 0 bases from J, with 14 bases in between. Germline-derived CDR1 and CDR2 are SEHNR and FQNEAQ (reference sequence). TCRdb reprocessed the reads with MiXCR, giving one entry per CDR3 protein. This table has more than 75,000 distinct CDR3 sequences, over 25% appearing once. The TCR was taken from a human donor in good health (CMV status not recorded). Some clones in this sample may be carry-over from other donors' samples. The source material was CD8+ T cells from cultured PBMCs, sampled from culture after CMV antigen stimulation. This chain uses TRBV7-9 with TRBJ2-6, with a possible D match to TRBD1 (5 bases). The CDR3 DNA reads as TGTGCCAGCAGCCGCCGGCAGGGTACCTCTGGGGCCAACGTCCTGACTTTC. This encodes CASSRRQGTSGANVLTF.